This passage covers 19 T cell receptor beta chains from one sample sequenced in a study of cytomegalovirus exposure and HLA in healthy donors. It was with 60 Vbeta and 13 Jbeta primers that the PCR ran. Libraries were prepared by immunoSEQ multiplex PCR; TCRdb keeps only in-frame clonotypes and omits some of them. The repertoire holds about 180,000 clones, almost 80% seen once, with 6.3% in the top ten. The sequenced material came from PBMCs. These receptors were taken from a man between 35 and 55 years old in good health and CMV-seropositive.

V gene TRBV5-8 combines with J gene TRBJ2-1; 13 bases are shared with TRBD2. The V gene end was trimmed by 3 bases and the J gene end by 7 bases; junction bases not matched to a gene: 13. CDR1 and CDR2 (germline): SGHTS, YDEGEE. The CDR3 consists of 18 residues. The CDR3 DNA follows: TGTGCCAGCAGCTCTGGGACTAGCGGGGATACTTGGGGTAATGAGCAGTTCTTC. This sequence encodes CASSSGTSGDTWGNEQFF. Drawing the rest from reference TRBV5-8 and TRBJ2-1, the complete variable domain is EAGVTQSPTHLIKTRGQQATLRCSPISGHTSVYWYQQALGLGLQFLLWYDEGEERNRGNFPPRFSGRQFPNYSSELNVNALELEDSALYLCASSSGTSGDTWGNEQFFGPGTRLTVL.

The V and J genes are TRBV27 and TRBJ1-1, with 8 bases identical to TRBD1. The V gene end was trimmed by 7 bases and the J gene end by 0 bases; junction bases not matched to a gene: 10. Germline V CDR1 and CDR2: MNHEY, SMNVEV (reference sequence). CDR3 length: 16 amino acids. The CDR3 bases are TGTGCCAGCAAGAAGGGACAGGTTAACATGAACACTGAAGCTTTCTTT. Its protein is CASKKGQVNMNTEAFF.

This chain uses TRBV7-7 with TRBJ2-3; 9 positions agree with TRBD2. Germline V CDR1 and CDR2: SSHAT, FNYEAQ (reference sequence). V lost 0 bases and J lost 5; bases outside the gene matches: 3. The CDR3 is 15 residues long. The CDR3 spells CASSLASGSRDTQYF. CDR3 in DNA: TGTGCCAGCAGCTTAGCTAGCGGGAGTAGAGATACGCAGTATTTT.

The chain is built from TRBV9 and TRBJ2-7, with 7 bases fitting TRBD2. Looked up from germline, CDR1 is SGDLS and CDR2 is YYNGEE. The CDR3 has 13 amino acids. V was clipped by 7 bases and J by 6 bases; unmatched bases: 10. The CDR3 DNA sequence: TGTGCCAGCTCCTCAAGCGGGGTAGGCGAGCAGTACTTC. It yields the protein CASSSSGVGEQYF.

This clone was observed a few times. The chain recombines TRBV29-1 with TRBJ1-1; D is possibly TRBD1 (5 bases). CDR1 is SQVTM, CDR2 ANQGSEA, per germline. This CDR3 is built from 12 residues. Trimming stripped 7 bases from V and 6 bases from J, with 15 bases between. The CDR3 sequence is CSARAVGAEAFF. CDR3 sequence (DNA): TGCAGCGCCCGAGCTGTAGGGGCTGAAGCTTTCTTT. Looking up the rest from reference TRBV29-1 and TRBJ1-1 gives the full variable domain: SAVISQKPSRDICQRGTSLTIQCQVDSQVTMMFWYRQQPGQSLTLIATANQGSEATYESGFVIDKFPISRPNLTFSTLTVSNMSPEDSSIYLCSARAVGAEAFFGQGTRLTVV.

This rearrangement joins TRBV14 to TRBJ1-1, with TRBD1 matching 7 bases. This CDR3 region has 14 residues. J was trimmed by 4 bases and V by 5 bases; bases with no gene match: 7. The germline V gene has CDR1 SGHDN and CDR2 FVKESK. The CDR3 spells CASSTIGTVTEAFF. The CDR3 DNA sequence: TGTGCCAGCAGCACTATAGGGACAGTCACTGAAGCTTTCTTT.

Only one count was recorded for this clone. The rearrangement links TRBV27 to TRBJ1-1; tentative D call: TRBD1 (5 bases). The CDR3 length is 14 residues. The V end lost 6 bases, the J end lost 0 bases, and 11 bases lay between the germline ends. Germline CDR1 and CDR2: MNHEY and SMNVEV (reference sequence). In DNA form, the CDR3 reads TGTGCCAGCAGGATGGGGCGAGTGAACACTGAAGCTTTCTTT. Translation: CASRMGRVNTEAFF.

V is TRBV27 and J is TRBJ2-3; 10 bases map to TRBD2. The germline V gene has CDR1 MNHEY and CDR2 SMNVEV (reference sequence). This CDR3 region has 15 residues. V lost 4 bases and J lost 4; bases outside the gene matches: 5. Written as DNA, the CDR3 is TGTGCCAGCAGTTATAAGCGGGAGGGTTCAGATACGCAGTATTTT. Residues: CASSYKREGSDTQYF.

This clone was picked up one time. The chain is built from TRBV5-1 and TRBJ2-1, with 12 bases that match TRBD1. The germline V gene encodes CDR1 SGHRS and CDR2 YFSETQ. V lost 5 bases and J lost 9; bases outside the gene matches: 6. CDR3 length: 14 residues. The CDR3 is CASRPGTGGFEQFF. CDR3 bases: TGCGCCAGCAGGCCCGGGACAGGGGGCTTTGAGCAGTTCTTC.

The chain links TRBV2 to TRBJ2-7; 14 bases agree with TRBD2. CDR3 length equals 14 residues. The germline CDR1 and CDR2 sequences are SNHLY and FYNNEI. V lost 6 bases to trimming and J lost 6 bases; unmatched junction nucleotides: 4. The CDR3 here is CASRGLAGVVEQYF. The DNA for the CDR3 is TGTGCCAGCAGGGGACTAGCGGGAGTTGTCGAGCAGTACTTC.

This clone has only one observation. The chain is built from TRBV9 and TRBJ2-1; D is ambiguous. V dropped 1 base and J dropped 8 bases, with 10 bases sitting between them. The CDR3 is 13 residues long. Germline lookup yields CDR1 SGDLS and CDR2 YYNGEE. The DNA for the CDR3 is TGTGCCAGCAGCGTAAATCAGGTCGATGAGCAGTTCTTC. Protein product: CASSVNQVDEQFF.

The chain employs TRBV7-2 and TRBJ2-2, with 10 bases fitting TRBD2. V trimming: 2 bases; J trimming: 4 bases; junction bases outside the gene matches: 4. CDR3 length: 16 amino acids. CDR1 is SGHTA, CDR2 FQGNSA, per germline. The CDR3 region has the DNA TGTGCCAGCAGCTTACCAACTAGCGGGGCCACCGGGGAGCTGTTTTTT. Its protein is CASSLPTSGATGELFF.

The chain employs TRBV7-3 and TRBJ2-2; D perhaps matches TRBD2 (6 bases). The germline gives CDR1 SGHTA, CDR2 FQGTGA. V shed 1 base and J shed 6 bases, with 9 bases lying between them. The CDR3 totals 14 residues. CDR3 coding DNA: TGTGCCAGCAGCTTAATGACGGGGGCCGGGGAGCTGTTTTTT. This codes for CASSLMTGAGELFF. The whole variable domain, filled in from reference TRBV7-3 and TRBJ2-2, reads GAGVSQTPSNKVTEKGKYVELRCDPISGHTALYWYRQSLGQGPEFLIYFQGTGAADDSGLPNDRFFAVRPEGSVSTLKIQRTERGDSAVYLCASSLMTGAGELFFGEGSRLTVL.

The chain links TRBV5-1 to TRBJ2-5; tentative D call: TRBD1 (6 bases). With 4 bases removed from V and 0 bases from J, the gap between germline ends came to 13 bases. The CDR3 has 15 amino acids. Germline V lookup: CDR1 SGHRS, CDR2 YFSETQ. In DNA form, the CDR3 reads TGCGCCAGCAGCGGAAATCAGGGGTACCAAGAGACCCAGTACTTC. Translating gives CASSGNQGYQETQYF.

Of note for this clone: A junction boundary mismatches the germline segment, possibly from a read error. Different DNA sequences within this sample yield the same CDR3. The CDR3 loop is CASSYPWRASGNTIYF. CDR3 coding DNA: TGTGCTAGCAGTTACCCATGGAGGGCCTCTGGAAACACCATATATTTT. The V and J genes are TRBV6-7 and TRBJ1-3, with D unclear. TRBV6-7 has ORF status, its function being uncertain. This CDR3 contains 16 residues.

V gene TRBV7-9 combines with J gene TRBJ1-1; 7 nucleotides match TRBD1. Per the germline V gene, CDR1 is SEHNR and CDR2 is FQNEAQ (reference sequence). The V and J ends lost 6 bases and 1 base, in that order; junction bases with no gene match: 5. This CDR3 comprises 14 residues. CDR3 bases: TGTGCCAGCAGGACAGGGTTTGGGAACACTGAAGCTTTCTTT. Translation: CASRTGFGNTEAFF.

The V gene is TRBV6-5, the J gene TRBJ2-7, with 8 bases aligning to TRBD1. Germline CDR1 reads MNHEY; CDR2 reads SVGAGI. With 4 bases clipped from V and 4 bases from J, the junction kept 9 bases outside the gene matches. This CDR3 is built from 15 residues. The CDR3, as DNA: TGTGCCAGCAGTTCGCCCCGAGGGACAGGATACGAGCAGTACTTC. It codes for CASSSPRGTGYEQYF.

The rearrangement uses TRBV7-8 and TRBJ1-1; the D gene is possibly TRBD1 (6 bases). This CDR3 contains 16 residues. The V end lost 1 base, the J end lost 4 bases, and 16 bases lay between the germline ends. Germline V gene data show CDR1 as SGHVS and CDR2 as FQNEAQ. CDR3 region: CASSLGGRAGGTEAFF. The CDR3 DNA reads TGTGCCAGCAGCTTAGGGGGGCGGGCTGGGGGCACTGAAGCTTTCTTT.

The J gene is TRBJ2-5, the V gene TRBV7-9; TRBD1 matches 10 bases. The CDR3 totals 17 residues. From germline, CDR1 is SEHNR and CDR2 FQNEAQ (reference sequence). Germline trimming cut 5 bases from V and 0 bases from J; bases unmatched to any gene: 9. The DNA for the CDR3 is TGTGCCAGCAGCCCCAGAAGAGGACAGGGGGACCAAGAGACCCAGTACTTC. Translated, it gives CASSPRRGQGDQETQYF.